This T cell receptor beta chain was identified in a study of T cell responses to AZD1222 COVID-19 vaccine. CDR3 length: 16 amino acids. Germline V gives CDR1 GTSNPN, CDR2 SVGIG (reference sequence). Losses at the gene ends were 4 bases for V and 6 bases for J; bases not matched to a gene: 15. Clones were sequenced by immunoSEQ multiplex PCR, and TCRdb holds only the in-frame ones, with some missing. The sample holds approximately 140,000 clones, around 90% seen once. Points on this clone: No antigen is known for it.

Findings and limits, study-wide: Sampled repertoires all dated from after the peak T cell response. Seropositive at baseline were only a handful of AZD1222 recipients.

V is TRBV30 and J is TRBJ2-3, with 8 bases that match TRBD2. The source is an adult who received the AZD1222 COVID-19 vaccine. This material consisted of peripheral blood, taken 28 days after the second AZD1222 dose. The CDR3 sequence: CAWKALSGTRGDTQYF. CDR3 bases: TGTGCCTGGAAGGCCCTTAGCGGGACGAGGGGCGATACGCAGTATTTT.